Sequencing of this T cell receptor beta chain was carried out in a study of cytomegalovirus exposure and HLA in healthy donors. Study details: HLA-typed donors were the source of tens of millions of unique TCRs, which an early data release held. Study-level points and caveats: Compared with the approximately 670-donor mean, an Asian-associated ancestry cluster reportedly had fewer N-insertions, according to a later analysis. Common viral pathogens seemed, in a later analysis, to connect with several of the most significant clusters. TCR beta chains numbering more than 150 were designated cytomegalovirus-associated.

Germline CDR1 reads MNHNS; CDR2 reads SASEGT. This CDR3 comprises 18 residues. V was shortened by 1 base and J by 9 bases, with 22 bases between the two germline ends. In the PCR, 60 Vbeta and 13 Jbeta primers were used. Using immunoSEQ multiplex PCR, the repertoire was profiled, and TCRdb retains in-frame clones only, with some absent. This table holds under 110,000 clones, around 71% found once. With regard to this clone: The antigen is undetermined.

The rearrangement joins TRBV6-1 to TRBJ1-6; tentative D call: TRBD1 (5 bases). Material for sequencing was PBMCs. This TCR came from a boy between 10 and 17 years old in good health and CMV-seronegative. The CDR3 coding sequence is TGTGCCAGCAGTGAAGTTACGCAGGGCCTATGGACTAGTTCACCCCTCCACTTT. Encoded protein: CASSEVTQGLWTSSPLHF.